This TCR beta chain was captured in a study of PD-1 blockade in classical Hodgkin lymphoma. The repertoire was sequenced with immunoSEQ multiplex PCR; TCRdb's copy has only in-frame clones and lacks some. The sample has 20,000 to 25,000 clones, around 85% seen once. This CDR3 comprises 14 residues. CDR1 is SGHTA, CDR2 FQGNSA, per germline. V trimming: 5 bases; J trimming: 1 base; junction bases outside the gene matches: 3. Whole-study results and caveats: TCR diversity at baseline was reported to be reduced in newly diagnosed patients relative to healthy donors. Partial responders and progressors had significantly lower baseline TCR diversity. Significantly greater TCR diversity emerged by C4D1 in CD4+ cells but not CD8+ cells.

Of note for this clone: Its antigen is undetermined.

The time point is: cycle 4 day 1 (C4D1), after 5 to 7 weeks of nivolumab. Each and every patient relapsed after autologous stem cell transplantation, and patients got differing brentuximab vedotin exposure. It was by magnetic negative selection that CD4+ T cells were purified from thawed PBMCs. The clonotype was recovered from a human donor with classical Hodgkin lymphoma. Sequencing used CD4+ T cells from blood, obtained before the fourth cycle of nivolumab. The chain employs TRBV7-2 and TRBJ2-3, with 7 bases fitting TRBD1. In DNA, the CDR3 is TGTGCCAGCAGCCTAGGACAGGGCACAGATACGCAGTATTTT. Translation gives CASSLGQGTDTQYF.